This TCR beta chain was recorded in a study of blood T cell repertoires in COVID-19 (dated by TCRdb to 2020 to 2022). As for the study more broadly: Collaborator samples came from the United States, Italy and Spain and covered acute and convalescent phases of COVID-19. The material from the prospective study consisted of cDNA or gDNA derived from T cells, B-cell-depleted T cells, or PBMCs. The dataset comprised deeply sampled blood TCRbeta repertoires from subjects exposed to, actively infected with, or recovered from COVID-19. The repertoires were released in a freely available public database meant as a resource for research on the immune response to SARS-CoV-2. The samples were drawn from two sources: the first 160 participants of the ongoing ImmuneRACE study, and 1,000 to 1,500 subjects contributed by 6 global collaborators. The sample metadata nearly always contained a de-identified subject ID, COVID-19 status, age in years and sex. HLA class I and class II types, where available, came from metadata supplied by the sample provider rather than from assay-based typing.

The paper's findings and limits, for the study overall: How much clinical and demographic metadata was included differed by source and by participant, and the metadata was provided uncurated.

Each collaborating institution followed its own protocols to collect whole blood in K2EDTA tubes. For TCRbeta analysis, collaborators shipped samples as frozen whole blood, isolated PBMCs, or DNA extracted from either of those sample types. This clone was detected only a few times. What this receptor recognizes is not known. Base qualities were left out, and no much larger clone turns up one base away. The immunoSEQ Assay, a bias-controlled multiplex PCR, was used to amplify TCRbeta CDR3 regions from genomic DNA. Under the source paper's analysis protocol: Nucleated cell counts per sample were estimated from amplification of reference gene primers within the assay. To quantify the absolute abundance of each unique TCRbeta CDR3 rearrangement, sequence reads were collapsed and filtered. Productive Simpson clonality was computed per sample as the square root of Simpson's diversity index over productive rearrangements. TCRdb stores this immuneACCESS table with in-frame sequences only. Part of the clones is absent; in the studies checked, under half of the shortfall reflects unresolved V genes, and no reason is known for the rest. That table gives V, J and clone size, and the DNA gave D and trimming. This sample is represented by about 300,000 clones; 85% of them were singletons. The ten largest clones take up about an eighth of the sample.

Via the germline V gene, CDR1 is LGHNA and CDR2 YSLEER. V gives up 1 base and J gives up 2 bases, and the segment between their germline ends measures 14 bases. The CDR3 spans 17 residues, from the cysteine through the phenylalanine. CDR3 DNA only is kept here, 51 bases in frame from base 1. This TCR came from a human donor in a cohort sampled during active COVID-19. The V and J segments used are TRBV4-3 and TRBJ1-4; the D gene lacks a confident call. What was sequenced was peripheral blood. The DNA reads TGCGCCAGCAGCCAAGGTGGGCGTTTTTCGACTAATGAAAAACTGTTTTTT. It translates to CASSQGGRFSTNEKLFF.